What follows are 14 T cell receptor beta chains derived from one specimen sequenced in a study of T-cell reconstitution after alpha-beta-depleted transplantation in children. Unique molecular identifiers featured in how the TCRbeta library was prepared. TCRdb fed the PCR reads into MiXCR, producing one record per CDR3 protein. The repertoire holds some 450,000 distinct CDR3 sequences, with roughly 43% as singletons. Specimen: PBMCs, collected before TCRalphabeta/CD19-depleted stem cell transplant. Receptor source: a girl aged 2 to 10 with aplastic anemia, due to receive a stem cell transplant.

This clonotype has just a few counts. The gene calls are TRBV28 and TRBJ2-1; 7 positions agree with TRBD2. The ends lost 4 bases at V and 4 bases at J; junction bases unmatched: 10. There are 16 residues in the CDR3. CDR1 is MDHEN and CDR2 is SYDVKM in the germline V gene. This CDR3 is CASSSLRDYNYNEQFF. CDR3 coding DNA: TGTGCCAGCAGTTCCCTCCGGGACTACAATTACAATGAGCAGTTCTTC. Filled out from reference TRBV28 and TRBJ2-1, the complete variable domain reads DVKVTQSSRYLVKRTGEKVFLECVQDMDHENMFWYRQDPGLGLRLIYFSYDVKMKEKGDIPEGYSVSREKKERFSLILESASTNQTSMYLCASSSLRDYNYNEQFFGPGTRLTVL.

This clonotype was seen more than once but under ten times. The rearrangement uses TRBV11-2 and TRBJ2-7; D possibly corresponds to TRBD2 (6 bases). This CDR3 comprises 14 residues. Germline V gives CDR1 SGHAT, CDR2 FQNNGV. V was cut by 5 bases and J by 3 bases, with 14 bases left in between. CDR3 nucleotides: TGTGCCAGCAGCCCAAGGGACTCAGACTACGAGCAGTACTTC. It yields the protein CASSPRDSDYEQYF.

The chain recombines TRBV7-2 with TRBJ2-1; 8 bases map to TRBD1. Looked up from germline, CDR1 is SGHTA and CDR2 is FQGNSA. The CDR3 spans 14 residues. Germline trimming cut 7 bases from V and 4 bases from J; bases unmatched to any gene: 6. This chain's CDR3 is CASTVGTGYNEQFF. As DNA, the CDR3 is TGTGCCAGCACGGTCGGGACAGGTTACAATGAGCAGTTCTTC. Together with reference TRBV7-2 and TRBJ2-1, the CDR3 gives the full variable domain: GAGVSQSPSNKVTEKGKDVELRCDPISGHTALYWYRQSLGQGLEFLIYFQGNSAPDKSGLPSDRFSAERTGGSVSTLTIQRTQQEDSAVYLCASTVGTGYNEQFFGPGTRLTVL.

The chain combines TRBV7-6 with TRBJ2-5; TRBD1 is a possible D gene (6 bases). The CDR3 extends over 14 amino acids. Between the trimmed V and J ends, which lost 4 bases and 4 bases, there was a span of 13 bases. Looked up from germline, CDR1 is SGHVS and CDR2 is FNYEAQ. This CDR3 is CASSSNRVGETQYF. Written as DNA, the CDR3 is TGTGCCAGCAGCTCAAACAGGGTGGGAGAGACCCAGTACTTC.

In this sample, this clonotype turned up many times. The chain carries TRBV27 and TRBJ2-2; no definite D call. This CDR3 is built from 14 residues. The V end lost 3 bases, the J end lost 2 bases, and 7 bases lay between the germline ends. From germline, CDR1 is MNHEY and CDR2 SMNVEV (reference sequence). The CDR3 loop reads CASSFGSNTGELFF. The CDR3 nucleotides are TGTGCCAGCAGTTTTGGAAGTAACACCGGGGAGCTGTTTTTT.

CDR3 protein: CSVGHSGRAGEQYF. The CDR3 region has the DNA TGCAGCGTTGGCCATAGCGGGAGGGCCGGGGAGCAGTACTTC. J is TRBJ2-7 and V is TRBV29-1; 11 positions agree with TRBD2. CDR1 is SQVTM, CDR2 ANQGSEA, per germline. V was pared by 4 bases and J by 7 bases, with 9 bases of the junction left unmatched. CDR3 size: 14 residues.

This clonotype was seen a handful of times. This rearrangement joins TRBV5-1 to TRBJ2-3; TRBD2 matches 10 bases. CDR3 size: 17 residues. The ends lost 0 bases at V and 2 bases at J; junction bases unmatched: 6. The germline V gene encodes CDR1 SGHRS and CDR2 YFSETQ. In nucleotides, the CDR3 is TGCGCCAGCAGCTTGGCCGTAGCGGGGGGCTTCACAGATACGCAGTATTTT. Translation gives CASSLAVAGGFTDTQYF.

This clonotype came up many times. V usage is TRBV28 and J usage is TRBJ2-7; the D is unclear. Germline V CDR1 and CDR2: MDHEN, SYDVKM. The CDR3 has 14 amino acids. Trimming left V 3 bases short and J 2 bases short, with 11 bases between. In DNA form, the CDR3 reads TGTGCCAGCAGTTTTTTTTCCATGACCTACGAGCAGTACTTC. Protein product: CASSFFSMTYEQYF.

This rearrangement joins TRBV4-2 to TRBJ2-3; 13 bases fit TRBD2. The V gene end was trimmed by 1 base and the J gene end by 7 bases; junction bases not matched to a gene: 2. The CDR3 has 15 residues. Germline CDR1 is LGHNA and CDR2 is YNFKEQ. CDR3 DNA: TGTGCCAGCAGCCAAGCGACTAGCGGGGGGTATACGCAGTATTTT. The encoded protein is CASSQATSGGYTQYF.

This clonotype has just a few counts. The rearrangement joins TRBV7-3 to TRBJ2-1, with 11 bases fitting TRBD2. The germline V gene has CDR1 SGHTA and CDR2 FQGTGA. The V segment lost 5 bases and the J segment 0 bases; nucleotides outside the gene matches: 15. This CDR3 spans 20 amino acids. The CDR3 DNA sequence: TGTGCCAGCAGCCCAGGTAGGGGACTAGCGGATTGGGGCTCCTACAATGAGCAGTTCTTC. Its protein is CASSPGRGLADWGSYNEQFF.

This clonotype was observed once. The chain links TRBV10-3 to TRBJ2-7; D is possibly TRBD1 (5 bases). Between the trimmed V and J ends, which lost 0 bases and 5 bases, there was a span of 14 bases. Per the germline V gene, CDR1 is ENHRY and CDR2 is SYGVKD. The CDR3 is 15 amino acids. The CDR3: CAISESRVSGNEQYF. CDR3 nucleotide sequence: TGTGCCATCAGTGAGTCTCGAGTTTCAGGGAACGAGCAGTACTTC.

Regarding this clonotype: Possible read error: a much larger clone is one base away. V gene TRBV20-1 combines with J gene TRBJ2-6, with a weak D call TRBD1 (6 bases). Trimming shortened V by 0 bases and J by 2 bases, and 17 bases separated the two germline ends. This CDR3 has 18 amino acids. CDR1 DFQATT and CDR2 SNEGSKA come from the germline V gene (reference sequence). The CDR3 spells CSARDFEQGEAGANVLTF. The DNA for the CDR3 is TGCAGTGCTAGAGATTTCGAACAGGGTGAGGCTGGGGCCAACGTCCTGACTTTC.

This clonotype was counted at least ten times. This chain links TRBV12-3 or TRBV12-4 with TRBJ2-2; no definite D call. The length of the CDR3 is 14 residues. The V end was cut by 6 bases, the J end by 6 bases, with 14 bases between. Here the CDR3 DNA reads TGTGCCAGCAGGCATAGCCCCAGCGCCGGGGAGCTGTTTTTT. It translates to CASRHSPSAGELFF.

This clonotype was counted only a few times. The chain recombines TRBV7-6 with TRBJ1-4, with D perhaps matching TRBD1 (5 bases). Trimming left V 6 bases short and J 7 bases short, with 12 bases between. CDR3 length equals 13 residues. The germline gives CDR1 SGHVS, CDR2 FNYEAQ. CDR3 protein: CASSYRGGEKLFF. CDR3 coding DNA: TGTGCCAGCAGTTACCGGGGGGGTGAAAAACTGTTTTTT.